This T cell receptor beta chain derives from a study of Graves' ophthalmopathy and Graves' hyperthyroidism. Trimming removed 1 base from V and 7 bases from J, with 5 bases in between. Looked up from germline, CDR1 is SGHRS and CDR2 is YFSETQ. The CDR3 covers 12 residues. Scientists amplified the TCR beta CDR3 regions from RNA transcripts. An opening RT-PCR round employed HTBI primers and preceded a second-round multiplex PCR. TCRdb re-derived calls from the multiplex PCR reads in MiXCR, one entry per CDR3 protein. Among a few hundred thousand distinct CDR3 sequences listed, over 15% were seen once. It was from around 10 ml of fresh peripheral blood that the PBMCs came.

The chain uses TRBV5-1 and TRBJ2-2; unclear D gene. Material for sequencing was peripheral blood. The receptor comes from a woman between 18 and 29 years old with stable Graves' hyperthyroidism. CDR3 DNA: TGCGCCAGCAGCTTGTTAGGCGGGGAGCTGTTTTTT. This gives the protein CASSLLGGELFF.